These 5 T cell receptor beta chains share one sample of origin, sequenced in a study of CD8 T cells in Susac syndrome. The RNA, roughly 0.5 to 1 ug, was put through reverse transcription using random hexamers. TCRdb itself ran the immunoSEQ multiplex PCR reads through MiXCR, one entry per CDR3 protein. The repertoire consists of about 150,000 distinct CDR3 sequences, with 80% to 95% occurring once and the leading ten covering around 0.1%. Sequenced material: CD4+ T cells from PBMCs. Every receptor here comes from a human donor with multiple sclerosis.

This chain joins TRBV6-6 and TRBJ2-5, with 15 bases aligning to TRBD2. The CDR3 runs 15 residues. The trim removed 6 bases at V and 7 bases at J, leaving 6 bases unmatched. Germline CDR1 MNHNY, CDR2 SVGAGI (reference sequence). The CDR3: CASSPPGLAGGTQYF. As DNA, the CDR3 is TGTGCCAGCAGCCCTCCGGGACTAGCGGGGGGGACCCAGTACTTC.

This CDR3 reads CASSSPDRGLNIQYF. The CDR3 coding sequence is TGTGCCAGCAGTTCCCCGGACAGGGGATTAAACATTCAGTACTTC. The gene calls are TRBV6-2 or TRBV6-3 and TRBJ2-4, with 9 bases lining up with TRBD1. CDR1 is MNHEY and CDR2 is SVGEGT in the germline V gene. The CDR3 is 15 amino acids. Trimming at V came to 4 bases and at J to 6 bases, leaving 7 bases not matched to a gene.

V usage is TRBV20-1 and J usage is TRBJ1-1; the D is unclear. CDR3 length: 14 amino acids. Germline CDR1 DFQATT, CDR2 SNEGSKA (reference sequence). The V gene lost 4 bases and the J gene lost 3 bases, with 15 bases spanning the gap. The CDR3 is CSAKGPMAHTEAFF. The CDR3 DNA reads TGCAGTGCTAAGGGCCCCATGGCCCACACTGAAGCTTTCTTT.

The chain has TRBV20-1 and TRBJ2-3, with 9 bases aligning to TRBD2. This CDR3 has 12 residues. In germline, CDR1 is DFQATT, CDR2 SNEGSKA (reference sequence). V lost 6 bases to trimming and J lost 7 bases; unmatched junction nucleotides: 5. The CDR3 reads CSAGTSPNTQYF. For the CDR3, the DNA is TGCAGTGCCGGGACTAGCCCAAATACGCAGTATTTT.

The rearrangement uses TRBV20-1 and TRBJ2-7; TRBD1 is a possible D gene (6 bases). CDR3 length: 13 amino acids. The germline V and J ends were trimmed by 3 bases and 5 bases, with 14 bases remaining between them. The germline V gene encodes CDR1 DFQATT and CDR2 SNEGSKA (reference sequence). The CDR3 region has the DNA TGCAGTGCTAGTAGAGGGGGTTTTAACGAGCAGTACTTC. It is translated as CSASRGGFNEQYF.